The present T cell receptor beta chain was sequenced within a study of beta chain features in type 1 diabetes. Since all of the isolated RNA was reverse transcribed, expressed TCRB transcripts were what got sequenced. The table came from immunoSEQ multiplex PCR; TCRdb's copy has only in-frame clones and leaves some out. This repertoire shows about 450,000 clones, approximately 10% found once; its top ten account for 0.046%. Germline V gene sequence: CDR1 SNHLY, CDR2 FYNNEI. With 4 bases clipped from V and 5 bases from J, the junction kept 6 bases outside the gene matches. This CDR3 is built from 14 residues.

J is TRBJ2-5 and V is TRBV2, with 8 positions matching TRBD1. The sample taken for sequencing was naive CD4+ T cells from blood. The receptor was isolated from a woman between 18 and 30 years old in good health. This chain's CDR3 is CASSVSRGHETQYF. The DNA of the CDR3 is TGTGCCAGCAGTGTCTCCAGGGGGCACGAGACCCAGTACTTC. The full variable domain, rest sourced from reference TRBV2 and TRBJ2-5, is EPEVTQTPSHQVTQMGQEVILRCVPISNHLYFYWYRQILGQKVEFLVSFYNNEISEKSEIFDDQFSVERPDGSNFTLKIRSTKLEDSAMYFCASSVSRGHETQYFGPGTRLLVL.